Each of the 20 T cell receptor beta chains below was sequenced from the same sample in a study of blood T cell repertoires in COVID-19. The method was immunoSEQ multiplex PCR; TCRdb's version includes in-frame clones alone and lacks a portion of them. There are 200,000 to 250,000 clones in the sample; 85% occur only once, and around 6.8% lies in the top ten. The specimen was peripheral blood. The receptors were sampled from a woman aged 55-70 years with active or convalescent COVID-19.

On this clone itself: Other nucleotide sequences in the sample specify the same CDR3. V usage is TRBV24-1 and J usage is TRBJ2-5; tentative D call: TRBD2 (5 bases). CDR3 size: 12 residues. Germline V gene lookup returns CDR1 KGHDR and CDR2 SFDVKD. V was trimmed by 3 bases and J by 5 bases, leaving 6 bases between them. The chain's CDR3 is CATSDPGETQYF. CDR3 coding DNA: TGTGCCACCAGTGATCCGGGGGAGACCCAGTACTTC.

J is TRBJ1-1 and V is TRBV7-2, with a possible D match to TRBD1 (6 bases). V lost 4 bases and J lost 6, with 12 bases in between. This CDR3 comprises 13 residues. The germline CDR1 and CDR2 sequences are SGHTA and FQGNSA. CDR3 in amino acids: CASSYTGLPEAFF. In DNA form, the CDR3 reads TGTGCCAGCAGCTATACAGGGCTCCCTGAAGCTTTCTTT.

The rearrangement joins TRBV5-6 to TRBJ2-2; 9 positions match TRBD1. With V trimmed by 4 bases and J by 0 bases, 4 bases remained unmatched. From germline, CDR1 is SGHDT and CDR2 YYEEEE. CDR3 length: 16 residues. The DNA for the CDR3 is TGTGCCAGCAGCCCCGACAGGGGGGCGAACACCGGGGAGCTGTTTTTT. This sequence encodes CASSPDRGANTGELFF.

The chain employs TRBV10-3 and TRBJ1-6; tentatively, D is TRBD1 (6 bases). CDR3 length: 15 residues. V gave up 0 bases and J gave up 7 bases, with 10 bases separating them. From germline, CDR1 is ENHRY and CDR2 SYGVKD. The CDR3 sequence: CAISESRQENSPLHF. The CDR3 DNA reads TGTGCCATCAGTGAGTCGAGACAGGAGAATTCACCCCTCCACTTT.

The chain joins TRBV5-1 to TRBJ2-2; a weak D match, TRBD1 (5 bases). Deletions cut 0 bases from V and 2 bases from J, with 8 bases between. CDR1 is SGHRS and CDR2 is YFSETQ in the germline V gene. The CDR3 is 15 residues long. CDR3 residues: CASSLGRANTGELFF. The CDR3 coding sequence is TGCGCCAGCAGCTTGGGCAGGGCAAACACCGGGGAGCTGTTTTTT.

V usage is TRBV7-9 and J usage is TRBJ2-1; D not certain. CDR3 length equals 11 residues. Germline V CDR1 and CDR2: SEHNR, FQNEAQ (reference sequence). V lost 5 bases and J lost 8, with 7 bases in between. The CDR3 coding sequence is TGTGCCAGCAGCCGTTCGGATGAGCAGTTCTTC. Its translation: CASSRSDEQFF. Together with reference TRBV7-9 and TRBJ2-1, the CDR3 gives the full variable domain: DTGVSQNPRHKITKRGQNVTFRCDPISEHNRLYWYRQTLGQGPEFLTYFQNEAQLEKSRLLSDRFSAERPKGSFSTLEIQRTEQGDSAMYLCASSRSDEQFFGPGTRLTVL.

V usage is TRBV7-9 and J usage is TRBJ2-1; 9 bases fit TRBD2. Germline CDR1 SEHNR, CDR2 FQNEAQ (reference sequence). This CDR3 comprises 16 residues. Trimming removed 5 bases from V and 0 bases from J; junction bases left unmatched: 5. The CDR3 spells CASSPRLADSYNEQFF. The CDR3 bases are TGTGCCAGCAGCCCACGACTAGCGGACTCCTACAATGAGCAGTTCTTC.

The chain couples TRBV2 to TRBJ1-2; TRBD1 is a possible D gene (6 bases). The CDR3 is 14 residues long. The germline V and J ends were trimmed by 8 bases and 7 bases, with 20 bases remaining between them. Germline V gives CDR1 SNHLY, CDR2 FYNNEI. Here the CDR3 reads CASENGNRVGGYTF. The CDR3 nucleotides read TGTGCCAGCGAAAATGGGAACAGGGTTGGTGGCTACACCTTC. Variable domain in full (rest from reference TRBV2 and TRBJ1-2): EPEVTQTPSHQVTQMGQEVILRCVPISNHLYFYWYRQILGQKVEFLVSFYNNEISEKSEIFDDQFSVERPDGSNFTLKIRSTKLEDSAMYFCASENGNRVGGYTFGSGTRLTVV.

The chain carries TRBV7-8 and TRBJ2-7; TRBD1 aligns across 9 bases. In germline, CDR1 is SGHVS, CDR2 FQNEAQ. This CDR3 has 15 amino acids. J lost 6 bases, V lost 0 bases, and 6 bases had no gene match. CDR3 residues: CASSLAFGTGTEQYF. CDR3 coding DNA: TGTGCCAGCAGCTTAGCGTTCGGGACAGGGACCGAGCAGTACTTC.

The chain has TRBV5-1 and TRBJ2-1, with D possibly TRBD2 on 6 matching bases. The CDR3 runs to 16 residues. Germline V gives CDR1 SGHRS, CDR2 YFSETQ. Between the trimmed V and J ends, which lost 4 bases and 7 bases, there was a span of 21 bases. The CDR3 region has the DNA TGCGCCAGCAGCCCCCTGCTCGGGAGAGATCAGAATGAGCAGTTCTTC. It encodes CASSPLLGRDQNEQFF. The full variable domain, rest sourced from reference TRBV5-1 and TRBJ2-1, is KAGVTQTPRYLIKTRGQQVTLSCSPISGHRSVSWYQQTPGQGLQFLFEYFSETQRNKGNFPGRFSGRQFSNSRSEMNVSTLELGDSALYLCASSPLLGRDQNEQFFGPGTRLTVL.

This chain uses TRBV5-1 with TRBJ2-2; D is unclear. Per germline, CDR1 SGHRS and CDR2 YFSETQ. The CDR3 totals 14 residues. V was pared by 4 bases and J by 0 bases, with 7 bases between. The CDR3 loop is CASSRQANTGELFF. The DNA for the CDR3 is TGCGCCAGCAGCCGCCAGGCGAACACCGGGGAGCTGTTTTTT. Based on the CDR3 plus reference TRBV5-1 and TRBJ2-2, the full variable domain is KAGVTQTPRYLIKTRGQQVTLSCSPISGHRSVSWYQQTPGQGLQFLFEYFSETQRNKGNFPGRFSGRQFSNSRSEMNVSTLELGDSALYLCASSRQANTGELFFGEGSRLTVL.

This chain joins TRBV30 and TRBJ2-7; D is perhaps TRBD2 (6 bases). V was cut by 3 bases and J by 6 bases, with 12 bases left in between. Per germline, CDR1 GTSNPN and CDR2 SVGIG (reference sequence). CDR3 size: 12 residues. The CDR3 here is CAWSRGEREQYF. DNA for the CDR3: TGTGCCTGGAGCCGCGGGGAGCGCGAGCAGTACTTC. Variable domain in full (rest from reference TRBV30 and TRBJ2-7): SQTIHQWPATLVQPVGSPLSLECTVEGTSNPNLYWYRQAAGRGLQLLFYSVGIGQISSEVPQNLSASRPQDRQFILSSKKLLLSDSGFYLCAWSRGEREQYFGPGTRLTVT.

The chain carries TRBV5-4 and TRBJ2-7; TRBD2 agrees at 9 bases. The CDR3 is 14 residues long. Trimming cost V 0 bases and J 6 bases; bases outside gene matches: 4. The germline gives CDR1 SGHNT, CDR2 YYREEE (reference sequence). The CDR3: CASSLASGGSEQYV. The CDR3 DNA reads TGTGCCAGCAGCTTGGCCAGCGGGGGGAGCGAGCAGTACGTC.

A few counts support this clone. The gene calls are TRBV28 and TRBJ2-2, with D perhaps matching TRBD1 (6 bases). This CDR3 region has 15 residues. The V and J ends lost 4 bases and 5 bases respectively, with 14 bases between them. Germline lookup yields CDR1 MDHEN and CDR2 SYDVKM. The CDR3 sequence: CASSSQGSWTGELFF. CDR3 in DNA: TGTGCCAGCAGTTCCCAGGGGTCTTGGACCGGGGAGCTGTTTTTT.

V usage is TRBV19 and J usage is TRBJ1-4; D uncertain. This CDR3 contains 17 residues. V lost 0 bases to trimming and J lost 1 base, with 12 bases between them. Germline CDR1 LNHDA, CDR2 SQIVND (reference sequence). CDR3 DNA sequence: TGTGCCAGTAGTATAGATTGGCCCCTTCGAACTAATGAAAAACTGTTTTTT. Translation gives CASSIDWPLRTNEKLFF.

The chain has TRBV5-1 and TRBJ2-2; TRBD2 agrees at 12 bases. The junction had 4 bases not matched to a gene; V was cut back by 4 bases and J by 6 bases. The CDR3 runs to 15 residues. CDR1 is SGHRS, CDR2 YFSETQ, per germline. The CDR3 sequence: CASSERTSGAGELFF. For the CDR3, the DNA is TGCGCCAGCAGCGAGCGGACTAGCGGGGCCGGGGAGCTGTTTTTT.

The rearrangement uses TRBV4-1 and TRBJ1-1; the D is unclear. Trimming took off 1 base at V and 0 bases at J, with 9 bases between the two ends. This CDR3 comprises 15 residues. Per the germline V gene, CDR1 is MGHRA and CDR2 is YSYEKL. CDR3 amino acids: CASSQAWQMNTEAFF. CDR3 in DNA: TGCGCCAGCAGCCAAGCGTGGCAGATGAACACTGAAGCTTTCTTT.

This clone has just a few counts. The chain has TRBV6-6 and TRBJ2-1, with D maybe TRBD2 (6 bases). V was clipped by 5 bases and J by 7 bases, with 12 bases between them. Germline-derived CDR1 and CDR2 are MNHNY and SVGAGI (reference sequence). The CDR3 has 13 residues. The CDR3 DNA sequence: TGTGCCAGCAGTCCCCGGGAGAGAAATGAGCAGTTCTTC. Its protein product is CASSPRERNEQFF.

The CDR3 loop reads CASADGASGNTIYF. The DNA for the CDR3 is TGTGCCAGCGCCGACGGAGCCTCTGGAAACACCATATATTTT. V usage is TRBV7-9 and J usage is TRBJ1-3; no clear D gene. This CDR3 comprises 14 residues. The germline V gene has CDR1 SEHNR and CDR2 FQNEAQ (reference sequence). V lost 8 bases and J 0 bases, leaving 11 bases between the germline ends.

This chain's CDR3 is CASSSGTGSTEAFF. The CDR3 bases are TGTGCCAGCAGCTCCGGGACAGGGTCCACTGAAGCTTTCTTT. The genes are TRBV11-1 and TRBJ1-1; 9 bases line up with TRBD1. There are 14 residues in the CDR3. Germline V CDR1 and CDR2: SGHAT, FQDESV (reference sequence). The V and J ends lost 4 bases and 4 bases, in that order; junction bases with no gene match: 4.